Following are 31 T cell receptor beta chains from one sample sequenced in a study of early T cells in non-severe SARS-CoV-2 infection. Each CDR3 protein gets one entry after TCRdb re-called the 5' RACE reads with MiXCR. The data show more than 20,000 distinct CDR3 sequences, with 4% to 4.5% seen just once and approximately 4% held by the top ten. The sample consisted of whole blood. The receptors derive from an adult who was a healthcare worker with PCR-confirmed SARS-CoV-2 infection or an uninfected control (not recorded which).

This clonotype was recorded many times. The rearrangement uses TRBV28 and TRBJ2-7; D ambiguous. The length of the CDR3 is 12 residues. Per germline, CDR1 MDHEN and CDR2 SYDVKM. The V gene lost 7 bases and the J gene lost 2 bases, with 9 bases spanning the gap. The CDR3 region is CASTAGPYEQYF. The CDR3 region has the DNA TGTGCCAGCACTGCCGGGCCCTACGAGCAGTACTTC.

Details on this clonotype: A clone one base away is much larger, so this may be a read error. V usage is TRBV7-2 and J usage is TRBJ1-3; possible D gene TRBD1, 6 bases. CDR1 and CDR2 from the germline V gene are SGHTA and FQGNSA. The germline V and J ends were trimmed by 3 bases and 2 bases, with 14 bases remaining between them. This CDR3 is built from 16 residues. This chain's CDR3 is CASSFVGTLAGNTIYF. The CDR3 region has the DNA TGTGCCAGCAGCTTCGTGGGGACATTAGCTGGAAACACCATATATTTT.

The rearrangement joins TRBV28 to TRBJ1-2, with D uncertain. Germline V gives CDR1 MDHEN, CDR2 SYDVKM. V was clipped by 3 bases and J by 3 bases, with 8 bases between them. The CDR3 runs to 13 residues. CDR3 residues: CASSLGSDYGYTF. CDR3 in DNA: TGTGCCAGCAGTTTGGGGTCTGACTATGGCTACACCTTC.

This clonotype was recorded many times. The gene calls are TRBV5-1 and TRBJ2-2, with a possible D match to TRBD2 (6 bases). The CDR3 runs to 15 residues. Germline lookup yields CDR1 SGHRS and CDR2 YFSETQ. The V end lost 1 base, the J end lost 5 bases, and 12 bases lay between the germline ends. The CDR3 region is CASSLMTSGTGELFF. The DNA of the CDR3 is TGCGCCAGCAGCTTGATGACTAGTGGGACCGGGGAGCTGTTTTTT.

This clonotype was detected ten times or more. The CDR3 reads CASSRSGGSTNEKLFF. In DNA, the CDR3 is TGTGCCAGCAGCCGGTCGGGGGGGTCTACTAATGAAAAACTGTTTTTT. V is TRBV7-6 and J is TRBJ1-4; maybe TRBD1 (5 bases). V lost 5 bases to trimming and J lost 2 bases, with 15 bases between them. Germline V gene data show CDR1 as SGHVS and CDR2 as FNYEAQ. The CDR3 is 16 amino acids.

Ten or more counts support this clonotype. The chain uses TRBV6-2 or TRBV6-3 and TRBJ1-5; 11 nucleotides match TRBD1. The junction had 10 bases not matched to a gene; V was cut back by 6 bases and J by 0 bases. The length of the CDR3 is 18 residues. Germline V gene data show CDR1 as MNHEY and CDR2 as SVGEGT. The CDR3 DNA follows: TGTGCCAGCAGCCCGGACAGGGGGCTGAGAGGTAGCAATCAGCCCCAGCATTTT. Amino acids: CASSPDRGLRGSNQPQHF.

The chain uses TRBV7-9 and TRBJ2-3; 9 bases are shared with TRBD1. This CDR3 comprises 15 residues. From germline, CDR1 is SEHNR and CDR2 FQNEAQ (reference sequence). V was clipped by 4 bases and J by 0 bases; unmatched bases: 2. CDR3 in amino acids: CASSYGTGSTDTQYF. The CDR3 nucleotides read TGTGCCAGCAGCTACGGGACAGGGAGCACAGATACGCAGTATTTT.

This clonotype was recorded at least ten times. The chain has TRBV6-2 or TRBV6-3 and TRBJ2-7; a weak D match, TRBD1 (5 bases). This CDR3 has 16 residues. Germline values: CDR1 MNHEY, CDR2 SVGEGT. Deletions cut 6 bases from V and 1 base from J, with 19 bases between. CDR3: CASRSTGAYWSYEQYF. As DNA, the CDR3 is TGTGCCAGCAGGTCTACAGGAGCGTATTGGTCCTACGAGCAGTACTTC.

Ten or more counts support this clonotype. The rearrangement joins TRBV29-1 to TRBJ2-5; 9 bases align to TRBD1. CDR3 size: 12 residues. CDR1 and CDR2 from the germline V gene are SQVTM and ANQGSEA. V dropped 3 bases and J dropped 7; count of bases not matched to a gene: 3. The CDR3 DNA reads TGCAGCGTTGACAGGGGACAGGGGACCCAGTACTTC. It encodes CSVDRGQGTQYF.

By sample fraction, this clonotype is medium-sized (0.01 to 0.1%). This chain joins TRBV10-3 and TRBJ2-3; either TRBD1 or TRBD2 may fit D (5 bases each). The V end was cut by 4 bases, the J end by 0 bases, with 14 bases between. The CDR3 consists of 16 residues. Per the germline V gene, CDR1 is ENHRY and CDR2 is SYGVKD. The CDR3 region is CAISVSGAVSTDTQYF. The CDR3 nucleotides read TGTGCCATCAGTGTTTCCGGGGCGGTAAGCACAGATACGCAGTATTTT.

In its sample, this clonotype was seen many times. The chain employs TRBV20-1 and TRBJ2-3; 7 positions match TRBD1. The germline CDR1 and CDR2 sequences are DFQATT and SNEGSKA (reference sequence). The V segment lost 2 bases and the J segment 1 base; nucleotides outside the gene matches: 0. The length of the CDR3 is 13 residues. CDR3 nucleotide sequence: TGCAGTGCTAGAACAGGGGGCACAGATACGCAGTATTTT. Its translation: CSARTGGTDTQYF.

This clonotype has a count of ten or more. J is TRBJ2-2 and V is TRBV7-2; D not certain. The length of the CDR3 is 15 residues. Germline-derived CDR1 and CDR2 are SGHTA and FQGNSA. Trimming cost V 5 bases and J 0 bases, with 10 bases left between them. The CDR3, as DNA: TGTGCCAGCAGCCCCCGGACGGCGAACACCGGGGAGCTGTTTTTT. This encodes CASSPRTANTGELFF. The whole variable domain, remainder taken from reference TRBV7-2 and TRBJ2-2, is GAGVSQSPSNKVTEKGKDVELRCDPISGHTALYWYRQSLGQGLEFLIYFQGNSAPDKSGLPSDRFSAERTGGSVSTLTIQRTQQEDSAVYLCASSPRTANTGELFFGEGSRLTVL.

A remark on this clonotype: This may be a read error: a much more frequent sequence differs by one nucleotide. The V and J genes are TRBV11-2 and TRBJ2-5; D is perhaps TRBD2 (5 bases). The CDR3 is 13 residues long. The germline CDR1 and CDR2 sequences are SGHAT and FQNNGV. CDR3 bases: TGTGCCAGCAGCTTACCTAGCCAAGGGACCCAGTACTTC. This codes for CASSLPSQGTQYF.

This clonotype was picked up many times. The V and J genes are TRBV2 and TRBJ2-7; 7 nucleotides line up with TRBD2. CDR1 and CDR2 (germline): SNHLY, FYNNEI. CDR3 length: 15 residues. Trimming at V came to 3 bases and at J to 0 bases, leaving 5 bases not matched to a gene. The DNA of the CDR3 is TGTGCCAGCAGTGACGTAGGCGGGAGCTCCTACGAGCAGTACTTC. Its translation is CASSDVGGSSYEQYF.

V and J are TRBV10-2 and TRBJ1-5; TRBD1 aligns across 7 bases. Germline V gene sequence: CDR1 WSHSY, CDR2 SAAADI. The CDR3 covers 14 residues. Losses at the gene ends were 6 bases for V and 3 bases for J; bases not matched to a gene: 5. CDR3 coding DNA: TGCGCCAGCAGAGAAGGACAGGTCAATCAGCCCCAGCATTTT. It translates to CASREGQVNQPQHF.

The rearrangement uses TRBV28 and TRBJ2-2; TRBD1 might be the D (6 bases). Germline V gene lookup returns CDR1 MDHEN and CDR2 SYDVKM. CDR3 length equals 18 residues. The V and J ends lost 4 bases and 1 base respectively, with 19 bases between them. The DNA for the CDR3 is TGTGCCAGCAGTTCCCTGATAAGGACAGCTAAGAACACCGGGGAGCTGTTTTTT. Amino acids: CASSSLIRTAKNTGELFF.

This clonotype was detected many times. The chain recombines TRBV7-9 with TRBJ1-3, with unresolved D. The germline V and J ends were trimmed by 10 bases and 4 bases, with 5 bases remaining between them. The germline gives CDR1 SEHNR, CDR2 FQNEAQ (reference sequence). The CDR3 loop spans 10 amino acids. The CDR3 nucleotides are TGTGCCATTAGAGGAAACACCATATATTTT. Translating gives CAIRGNTIYF.

By proportion, this clonotype is medium-sized. The chain links TRBV7-9 to TRBJ2-7; TRBD2 agrees at 9 bases. The V gene end was trimmed by 5 bases and the J gene end by 5 bases; junction bases not matched to a gene: 7. Germline CDR1 is SEHNR and CDR2 is FQNEAQ (reference sequence). The CDR3 loop spans 14 amino acids. In nucleotides, the CDR3 is TGTGCCAGCAGCGAGGGACTAGCCGGGCACGAGCAGTACTTC. It yields the protein CASSEGLAGHEQYF.

V usage is TRBV27 and J usage is TRBJ2-3; no clear D gene. Per germline, CDR1 MNHEY and CDR2 SMNVEV (reference sequence). CDR3 size: 16 residues. The V gene lost 7 bases and the J gene lost 4 bases, with 21 bases spanning the gap. CDR3 region: CASNELGQALPDTQYF. CDR3 DNA sequence: TGTGCCAGCAACGAGCTTGGGCAGGCGTTACCAGATACGCAGTATTTT.

The chain employs TRBV6-6 and TRBJ2-5; D possibly corresponds to TRBD2 (6 bases). Germline V gene sequence: CDR1 MNHNY, CDR2 SVGAGI (reference sequence). This CDR3 is built from 15 residues. Trimming removed 7 bases from V and 2 bases from J, with 17 bases in between. The CDR3 is CASTPGVGWQETQYF. In DNA, the CDR3 is TGTGCCAGCACCCCGGGGGTGGGGTGGCAAGAGACCCAGTACTTC.

This clonotype was seen ten or more times. The chain carries TRBV27 and TRBJ2-1; 11 bases agree with TRBD2. The length of the CDR3 is 15 residues. V shed 7 bases and J 7 bases; nucleotides not matched to a gene: 9. The germline gives CDR1 MNHEY, CDR2 SMNVEV (reference sequence). The CDR3 region has the DNA TGTGCCAGCACCATGGGGACTAGCGGTGGTAATGAGCAGTTCTTC. Protein sequence: CASTMGTSGGNEQFF.

This clonotype was seen repeatedly, ten times or more. V and J are TRBV5-1 and TRBJ2-1; the D call may be TRBD1 or TRBD2 (5 bases each). Between the trimmed V and J ends, which lost 3 bases and 10 bases, there was a span of 20 bases. The CDR3 has 15 amino acids. Germline lookup yields CDR1 SGHRS and CDR2 YFSETQ. The CDR3 nucleotides are TGCGCCAGCAGCTCCCCGGGGCCCTTGTCTGGGGAGCAGTTCTTC. It translates to CASSSPGPLSGEQFF.

The table lists this clonotype with a few counts. The rearrangement uses TRBV7-9 and TRBJ2-7, with a possible D match to TRBD1 (5 bases). Trimming removed 3 bases at V and 0 bases at J, with 12 bases between. The length of the CDR3 is 15 residues. Germline CDR1 SEHNR, CDR2 FQNEAQ (reference sequence). As DNA, the CDR3 is TGTGCCAGCAGCTTTTGGACATCCAGCTCCTACGAGCAGTACTTC. This encodes CASSFWTSSSYEQYF.

This clonotype was seen only a few times. This chain uses TRBV5-4 with TRBJ2-4; D remains ambiguous. V was trimmed by 4 bases and J by 1 base, leaving 12 bases between them. The CDR3 totals 15 residues. CDR1 is SGHNT, CDR2 YYREEE, per germline (reference sequence). CDR3 sequence reads: CASSRYGSAKNIQYF. The CDR3 coding sequence is TGTGCCAGCAGCCGATACGGCTCGGCCAAAAACATTCAGTACTTC.

The table lists this clonotype with many counts. V and J are TRBV4-1 and TRBJ1-2; tentative D call: TRBD1 (6 bases). This CDR3 has 15 amino acids. Germline V gene data show CDR1 as MGHRA and CDR2 as YSYEKL. V was shortened by 0 bases and J by 2 bases, with 10 bases between the two germline ends. The CDR3 DNA reads TGCGCCAGCAGCCAAGACCCAGGGGTGAACTATGGCTACACCTTC. Protein sequence: CASSQDPGVNYGYTF.

This clonotype was seen ten or more times. V usage is TRBV5-1 and J usage is TRBJ2-1; a possible D gene is TRBD1 (6 bases). This CDR3 spans 15 amino acids. The germline CDR1 and CDR2 sequences are SGHRS and YFSETQ. Trimming took off 3 bases at V and 0 bases at J, with 10 bases between the two ends. The CDR3 region is CASSWTDSSYNEQFF. The CDR3 DNA reads TGCGCCAGCAGCTGGACAGACAGCTCCTACAATGAGCAGTTCTTC.

This clonotype was detected ten times or more. This sequence joins TRBV30 and TRBJ2-1; a possible D gene is TRBD2 (6 bases). The V and J ends lost 4 bases and 4 bases respectively, with 14 bases between them. In germline, CDR1 is GTSNPN, CDR2 SVGIG (reference sequence). The CDR3 loop spans 14 amino acids. CDR3 nucleotides: TGTGCCTGGAAGGCGGGGCTCGTATACAATGAGCAGTTCTTC. This sequence encodes CAWKAGLVYNEQFF.

This clonotype ranks as medium-sized. The chain uses TRBV7-9 and TRBJ1-2, with 10 positions matching TRBD1. The CDR3 is made up of 15 amino acids. With V trimmed by 5 bases and J by 7 bases, 10 bases remained unmatched. CDR1 is SEHNR and CDR2 is FQNEAQ in the germline V gene (reference sequence). The CDR3 spells CASSPNDRGRLGYTF. CDR3 coding DNA: TGTGCCAGCAGCCCTAACGACAGGGGGCGGCTTGGCTACACCTTC.

There are many counts of this clonotype. This chain joins TRBV6-2 or TRBV6-3 and TRBJ2-1; no reliable D call. Germline-derived CDR1 and CDR2 are MNHEY and SVGEGT. The CDR3 is made up of 12 amino acids. V was trimmed by 5 bases and J by 8 bases, leaving 10 bases between them. CDR3: CASSLENYEQFF. In DNA form, the CDR3 reads TGTGCCAGCAGTCTAGAGAACTATGAGCAGTTCTTC.

In its sample, this clonotype was seen a few times. The chain uses TRBV12-3 or TRBV12-4 and TRBJ1-5; 9 nucleotides agree with TRBD1. The CDR3 runs 15 residues. V lost 3 bases, J lost 2 bases, and 2 bases stayed unmatched. The DNA of the CDR3 is TGTGCCAGCAGTTTCGACAGGGGGGGCAATCAGCCCCAGCATTTT. Encoded protein: CASSFDRGGNQPQHF.

This clonotype occurred many times. The rearrangement links TRBV5-4 to TRBJ1-1; D call uncertain. The ends were cut back, 3 bases at V and 2 bases at J, with 11 bases in the middle. In germline, CDR1 is SGHNT, CDR2 YYREEE (reference sequence). CDR3 length equals 14 residues. The CDR3 coding sequence is TGTGCCAGCAGCTCCGAGGGCGGTAACACTGAAGCTTTCTTT. The encoded protein is CASSSEGGNTEAFF.